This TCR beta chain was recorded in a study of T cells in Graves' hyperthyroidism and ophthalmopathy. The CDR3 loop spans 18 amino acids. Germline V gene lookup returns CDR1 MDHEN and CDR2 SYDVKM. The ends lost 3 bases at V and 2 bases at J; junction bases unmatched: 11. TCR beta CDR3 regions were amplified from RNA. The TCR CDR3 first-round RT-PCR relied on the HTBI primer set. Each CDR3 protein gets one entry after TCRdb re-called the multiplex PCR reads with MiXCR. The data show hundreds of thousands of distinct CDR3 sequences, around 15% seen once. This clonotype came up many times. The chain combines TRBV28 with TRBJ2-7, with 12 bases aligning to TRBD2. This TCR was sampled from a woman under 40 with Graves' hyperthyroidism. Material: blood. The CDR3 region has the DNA TGTGCCAGCAGTTTCGCCAGGTACCGGACTAGCGGGACCTACGAGCAGTACTTC. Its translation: CASSFARYRTSGTYEQYF.